This T cell receptor beta chain stems from a study of cytomegalovirus exposure and HLA in healthy donors. General study points: Some TCR beta chains (roughly 160 of them) were listed as cytomegalovirus-associated. In vitro confirmation showed a few CMV-associated chains to be CMV antigen specific.

The approximately 130-subject validation cohort, separate from the approximately 670-subject first cohort, included the donors. Trimming left V 2 bases short and J 6 bases short, with 14 bases between. The CDR3 is made up of 14 amino acids. From germline, CDR1 is MNHEY and CDR2 SVGAGI. Turning to this clone: The antigen remains undetermined.

Using immunoSEQ multiplex PCR, the repertoire was profiled, and TCRdb retains in-frame clones only, with some absent. The sample holds 86,000 or so clones; around 96% are singletons and the top ten take 1.6%. The TCR sequence derives from a man between 18 and 35 years old in good health and CMV-seropositive. The chain has TRBV6-5 and TRBJ2-7; tentative D call: TRBD2 (7 bases). Sample: PBMCs. This chain's CDR3 is CASSYGHGGREQYF. The CDR3 DNA reads TGTGCCAGCAGTTACGGGCACGGGGGGCGCGAGCAGTACTTC.